This T cell receptor (beta chain) originates from a study of post-analysis software for immune sequencing data (dated by TCRdb to about 2015). Study-level background: Relapsing-remitting, secondary progressive and progressive-relapsing multiple sclerosis were recorded as disease courses, and subtype annotation was lacking for some patients. The multiple sclerosis patient repertoires were compared with more than 9 previously published healthy control repertoires from donors aged roughly 6 to 25 years. A subset of samples was prepared in parallel using single-end sample barcoding, then pooled and co-amplified after Illumina adapter ligation.

On this clonotype: Its antigen is not yet known. The sample holds no much larger clone one base away, and base qualities are not on file.

CDR3 length: 15 amino acids, cysteine to phenylalanine. The DNA shown is the 45-base CDR3, in frame from base 1. V and J are trimmed by 6 bases and 3 bases, and the gene matches miss 7 bases of the junction. For CDR1 and CDR2, the germline V gene lists MDHEN and SYDVKM. TCR beta repertoires were profiled from peripheral blood of roughly 13 young patients with multiple sclerosis to demonstrate the VDJtools post-analysis software. Multiple sclerosis patients were children and adolescents aged about 6 to 17 years. The library came from PCR. Sequenced on an Illumina HiSeq 2500. To reduce PCR and sequencing biases, unique molecular identifiers were incorporated into the TCR beta cDNA libraries. Per 1 to 10 million input T cells, 500,000 or so cDNA molecules were obtained, such that each molecule approximated one T cell. Patient libraries were prepared and sequenced with the same protocol used for the earlier healthy control dataset. Within a given batch, samples were prepared together, multiplexed and sequenced on the same HiSeq lane. The paper's data handling went like this. Raw barcoded reads were processed with MIGEC, and single-read molecular identifier groups were discarded before consensus assembly and CDR3 extraction. Clonotype tables were post-analysed with VDJtools, and diversity was normalized by down-sampling all datasets to the smallest sample size. In repertoire overlap clustering, CDR3 amino acid sequences, but not nucleotide sequences, were matched to correct batch-related cross-sample contamination. TCRdb applied fastp at Q25 and MiXCR to the public reads, then kept only in-frame beta chains. Rows with one shared CDR3 protein collapse into an entry with the most common genes and DNA. What appears here as the V and J calls and clone size reflects TCRdb's work, not the paper's. The sample table holds about 620,000 distinct CDR3 sequences, of which 44% were seen once. The ten largest make up under 2% of the sample.

Overall study outcomes, separate from this receptor: Compared with controls, multiple sclerosis patients had significantly lower normalized Chao1 diversity, a finding suggesting substantial peripheral T-cell clonal expansion. Strong co-clustering of samples prepared in the same batch was shown by direct clustering with F measure, prompting a batch-effect correction. The control group was slightly older than the multiple sclerosis patient group. Four or five TRBV segments, including TRBV5-6, TRBV5-1 and TRBV20-1, were significantly more frequent in patients than controls.

The sequence derives from a girl aged 5-17 years with multiple sclerosis. Sequenced sample: blood. The chain is encoded by TRBV28 joined to TRBJ1-1; 10 bases in the middle match TRBD1. The sequence in DNA is TGTGCCAGCAGGGGGGACAGGGGCGCGGACACTGAAGCTTTCTTT. Translated, this is CASRGDRGADTEAFF.